One and the same sample provided the 24 T cell receptor beta chains below, sequenced in a study of tumor-infiltrating lymphocytes in primary liver carcinoma. The source material, about 19-30 mg of unsorted bulk tissue, was used to co-extract RNA and DNA. Starting from 400 to 500 ng of total RNA, TCR beta cDNA was produced with a primer in the constant region. Researchers made the TCR beta libraries by running three nested multiplex PCR rounds with slightly modified ARM-PCR. The first two PCR rounds, approximately 11 cycles each, used TRBV1-TRBV30 forward primers and a C-beta reverse primer. Each CDR3 protein is one row after TCRdb ran MiXCR on the multiplex PCR reads. The sample has roughly 120,000 distinct CDR3 sequences, around 60% seen once. Sequencing used liver tumor tissue from sampling region 3. The subset here: tumor region T3, left-lateral pole. The receptor set was obtained from a woman aged 60-75 years with primary liver carcinoma and hepatitis B virus infection.

A remark on this clonotype: Here the CDR3 omits its conserved ending phenylalanine or tryptophan, so a read error is the likely source. The V call is TRBV29-1, the J call TRBJ1-4, with D unclear. Per germline, CDR1 SQVTM and CDR2 ANQGSEA. The CDR3 loop spans 13 amino acids. Trimming took 3 bases from V and 2 from J, leaving 7 bases between them. In DNA form, the CDR3 reads TGCAGCGTTGAGGATACGACTAATGAAAAACTGTTTTCC. Translating it yields CSVEDTTNEKLFS.

Notes on this clonotype: Just one base apart from a much larger clone, this may be a read error. The chain combines TRBV5-4 with TRBJ2-2; TRBD1 aligns across 7 bases. The J segment lost 3 bases and the V segment lost 9 bases, leaving 8 bases of the junction unmatched. The CDR3 loop spans 14 amino acids. CDR1 SGHNT and CDR2 YYREEE come from the germline V gene (reference sequence). CDR3: CATRDSLYTGELFF. The CDR3 DNA sequence: TGTGCCACCCGGGACAGCCTGTACACCGGGGAGCTGTTTTTT.

With regard to this clonotype: This is likely a read error, given that the CDR3 carries no conserved phenylalanine or tryptophan at its end. The rearrangement joins TRBV11-3 to TRBJ2-5, with 10 bases lining up with TRBD2. With V trimmed by 3 bases and J by 1 base, 8 bases remained unmatched. The V gene's germline CDR1 is SGHNT and CDR2 YENEEA. The CDR3 sequence is 17 residues long. CDR3 nucleotides: TGTGCCAGCAGCTTGAGGTTAGCTAGCGGGAGCCAAGAGACCCAGTACTTA. Translation gives CASSLRLASGSQETQYL.

A note on this clonotype: Compared with germline, one end of the junction differs, possibly owing to a read error. This chain uses TRBV6-5 with TRBJ2-6; D is uncertain. The germline CDR1 and CDR2 sequences are MNHEY and SVGAGI. The CDR3 has 15 residues. CDR3 sequence reads: CAGSLDWSGANVLTF. The CDR3, as DNA: TGTGCCGGCAGTTTAGACTGGTCTGGGGCCAACGTCCTGACTTTC.

This clonotype is judged medium-sized. The V call is TRBV11-2, the J call TRBJ2-5; tentatively, D is TRBD1 or TRBD2 (5 bases each). The CDR3 runs to 16 residues. The V and J ends lost 4 bases and 5 bases respectively, with 20 bases between them. From germline, CDR1 is SGHAT and CDR2 FQNNGV. The CDR3 DNA reads TGTGCCAGCAGCTCATCTCTGGCTGGGGGTGTGGAGACCCAGTACTTC. It codes for CASSSSLAGGVETQYF.

By sample share, this clonotype is medium-sized. The genes are TRBV11-2 and TRBJ2-1, with 7 positions matching TRBD2. V dropped 5 bases and J dropped 9; count of bases not matched to a gene: 7. CDR1 and CDR2 from the germline V gene are SGHAT and FQNNGV. The length of the CDR3 is 13 residues. The CDR3 reads CASSLGGTGEQFF. The CDR3 DNA follows: TGTGCCAGCAGCCTGGGGGGGACCGGTGAGCAGTTCTTC.

The chain has TRBV28 and TRBJ2-2, with D perhaps matching TRBD1 (5 bases). There are 15 residues in the CDR3. The V and J ends lost 5 bases and 4 bases respectively, with 14 bases between them. CDR1 MDHEN and CDR2 SYDVKM come from the germline V gene. The CDR3 region is CASSLTGQGTGELFF. The CDR3 DNA follows: TGTGCCAGCAGTCTAACAGGTCAGGGCACCGGGGAGCTGTTTTTT.

This clonotype was picked up many times. The chain combines TRBV6-5 with TRBJ2-5, with D tentatively TRBD1 or TRBD2 (6 bases each). The CDR3 runs to 15 residues. The germline gives CDR1 MNHEY, CDR2 SVGAGI. The V end lost 5 bases, the J end lost 5 bases, and 18 bases lay between the germline ends. The CDR3 reads CASSNRAGGTETQYF. The CDR3 DNA reads as TGTGCCAGCAGTAACAGGGCTGGGGGGACCGAGACCCAGTACTTC.

The CDR3 protein is CASSQGPSYEQYF. In DNA form, the CDR3 reads TGCGCCAGCAGCCAAGGACCATCCTACGAGCAGTACTTC. The chain has TRBV5-1 and TRBJ2-7; D is ambiguous. With 4 bases removed from V and 1 base from J, the gap between germline ends came to 9 bases. Per germline, CDR1 SGHRS and CDR2 YFSETQ. This CDR3 has 13 residues.

V and J are TRBV29-1 and TRBJ2-3; TRBD2 might be the D (5 bases). Germline loops: CDR1 SQVTM, CDR2 ANQGSEA. The length of the CDR3 is 14 residues. Trimming stripped 3 bases from V and 14 bases from J, with 24 bases between. The CDR3: CSVERAEHTDTWYF. In DNA form, the CDR3 reads TGCAGCGTTGAGCGAGCGGAGCACACAGATACATGGTATTTT.

Note on this clonotype: This sequence may be a read error, since a much larger clone differs from it by one base. V gene TRBV4-2 combines with J gene TRBJ2-3; D unresolved. Germline lookup yields CDR1 LGHNA and CDR2 YNFKEQ. The CDR3 covers 13 residues. DNA for the CDR3: TGTACCAGCAGCCAAGCCCCCGAAGATACGCAGTATTTT. Translation gives CTSSQAPEDTQYF.

This clonotype was recorded only once. Just one base apart from a much larger clone, this may be a read error. V and J are TRBV28 and TRBJ2-2; 10 bases align to TRBD2. The length of the CDR3 is 16 residues. The germline V gene encodes CDR1 MDHEN and CDR2 SYDVKM. CDR3 amino acids: CASRSGRPTNTGELLF. The CDR3 nucleotides read TGTGCCAGCCGTAGCGGGAGGCCAACGAACACCGGGGAGCTGCTTTTT. Based on the CDR3 plus reference TRBV28 and TRBJ2-2, the full variable domain is DVKVTQSSRYLVKRTGEKVFLECVQDMDHENMFWYRQDPGLGLRLIYFSYDVKMKEKGDIPEGYSVSREKKERFSLILESASTNQTSMYLCASRSGRPTNTGELLFGEGSRLTVL.

Concerning this clonotype itself: The junction does not match germline at one end; this may be a read error. This chain links TRBV10-2 with TRBJ2-2; D tentatively reads TRBD1 or TRBD2 (5 bases each). The germline gives CDR1 WSHSY, CDR2 SAAADI. CDR3 length: 17 residues. CDR3 amino acids: CVSSESPTGANTGELFF. DNA for the CDR3: TGCGTCAGCAGTGAGTCGCCAACCGGGGCGAACACCGGGGAGTTGTTTTTT.

The chain uses TRBV5-1 and TRBJ2-7, with D possibly being TRBD2 (5 bases). CDR1 is SGHRS, CDR2 YFSETQ, per germline. V was clipped by 3 bases and J by 5 bases, with 24 bases between them. The CDR3 runs to 17 residues. The CDR3, as DNA: TGCGCCAGCAGCTACAACCCCCCTCGGGGTGGGGTTAACGAGCAGTACTTC. Its protein is CASSYNPPRGGVNEQYF. Together with reference TRBV5-1 and TRBJ2-7, the CDR3 gives the full variable domain: KAGVTQTPRYLIKTRGQQVTLSCSPISGHRSVSWYQQTPGQGLQFLFEYFSETQRNKGNFPGRFSGRQFSNSRSEMNVSTLELGDSALYLCASSYNPPRGGVNEQYFGPGTRLTVT.

Of note for this clonotype: An end of the junction does not agree with germline; a read error may underlie this. V gene TRBV11-2 combines with J gene TRBJ2-3; 7 bases map to TRBD1. The CDR3 totals 15 residues. Germline CDR1 reads SGHAT; CDR2 reads FQNNGV. CDR3 residues: CASSRQGRMEDMQYF. CDR3 nucleotides: TGTGCCAGCAGCCGACAGGGACGAATGGAGGATATGCAGTATTTT.

This clonotype was detected only a few times. A read error is possible here, since a much larger clone lies one base away. Without the conserved terminal phenylalanine or tryptophan, this CDR3 likely stems from a read error. J is TRBJ1-1 and V is TRBV12-3 or TRBV12-4, with D unclear. The V and J ends lost 7 bases and 1 base respectively, with 7 bases between them. This CDR3 region has 12 residues. CDR3 protein: CASTRRNTEAFS. CDR3 nucleotides: TGTGCCAGCACCAGACGGAACACTGAAGCTTTCTCT.

Regarding this clonotype: One base away lies a much larger clone, so this may be a sequencing read error. The chain employs TRBV7-9 and TRBJ2-5; a weak D match, TRBD1 (6 bases). Germline CDR1 is SEHNR and CDR2 is FQNEAQ (reference sequence). This CDR3 comprises 15 residues. V dropped 5 bases and J dropped 5 bases, with 18 bases sitting between them. As DNA, the CDR3 is TGTGCCAGCAGCAGGGGGAGTGTCTGGGAGGAGACCCAGTACTTC. It yields the protein CASSRGSVWEETQYF.

This clonotype was seen a handful of times. With a much larger clone just one base away, this may be a read error. This chain connects TRBV29-1 to TRBJ1-2; 9 nucleotides match TRBD1. The CDR3 sequence is 12 residues long. The germline gives CDR1 SQVTM, CDR2 ANQGSEA. The CDR3 nucleotides read TGCAGCGGGAGGACAGGGGACCTATCACCCGCCTTC. Translating it yields CSGRTGDLSPAF.

Concerning this clonotype itself: At one boundary the junction diverges from the germline segment, which might be a read error. The chain uses TRBV6-1 and TRBJ1-2; D might be TRBD1 (5 bases). The germline gives CDR1 MNHNS, CDR2 SASEGT. The CDR3 contains 13 residues. The CDR3 is CASRDIWNYSYIF. The CDR3 region has the DNA TGTGCCAGCAGGGACATATGGAACTATAGCTACATCTTC.

By share, this clonotype counts as medium-sized. In DNA, the CDR3 is TGTGCCAGCAGCTCCGGGACTAGCGGGAGGGTGGAGACCCAGTACTTC. Translating gives CASSSGTSGRVETQYF. This chain links TRBV11-2 with TRBJ2-5; 16 nucleotides agree with TRBD2. The CDR3 consists of 16 residues. CDR1 is SGHAT and CDR2 is FQNNGV in the germline V gene. V dropped 4 bases and J dropped 5; count of bases not matched to a gene: 4.

This clonotype was observed many times. The chain combines TRBV6-2 or TRBV6-3 with TRBJ2-1; D gene unclear. The CDR3 extends over 11 amino acids. The V gene's germline CDR1 is MNHEY and CDR2 SVGEGT. Between the trimmed V and J ends, which lost 8 bases and 9 bases, there was a span of 11 bases. CDR3 region: CASRFRREQFF. CDR3 DNA sequence: TGTGCCAGCCGATTTAGGCGTGAGCAGTTCTTC.

A word on this clonotype: One base away lies a much larger clone, so this may be a sequencing read error. V gene TRBV12-3 or TRBV12-4 combines with J gene TRBJ2-7; 11 bases line up with TRBD2. This CDR3 has 17 residues. The CDR3 DNA sequence: TGTGCCAGCAGTTCGGGACTAGCGGAGGCGATCACCTACGAGCAGTGCTTC. Protein sequence: CASSSGLAEAITYEQCF.

This clonotype has ten or more counts. The chain employs TRBV6-6 and TRBJ2-6; D is unresolved. The CDR3 is 13 amino acids. Between the trimmed V and J ends, which lost 7 bases and 7 bases, there was a span of 11 bases. The germline gives CDR1 MNHNY, CDR2 SVGAGI (reference sequence). CDR3 loop: CASTLSLANVLTF. Here the CDR3 DNA reads TGTGCCAGCACCCTGTCCCTAGCCAACGTCCTGACTTTC.

This clonotype was counted between two and nine times. A much larger clone differs from this one at a single base, so this may be a read error. The chain is built from TRBV6-5 and TRBJ2-3, with D uncertain. Germline loops: CDR1 MNHEY, CDR2 SVGAGI. The CDR3 loop spans 13 amino acids. CDR3 DNA: TGTGTCAGCAGCTACAGTCCGCAGAATACGCAGTATTTT. Its protein is CVSSYSPQNTQYF.